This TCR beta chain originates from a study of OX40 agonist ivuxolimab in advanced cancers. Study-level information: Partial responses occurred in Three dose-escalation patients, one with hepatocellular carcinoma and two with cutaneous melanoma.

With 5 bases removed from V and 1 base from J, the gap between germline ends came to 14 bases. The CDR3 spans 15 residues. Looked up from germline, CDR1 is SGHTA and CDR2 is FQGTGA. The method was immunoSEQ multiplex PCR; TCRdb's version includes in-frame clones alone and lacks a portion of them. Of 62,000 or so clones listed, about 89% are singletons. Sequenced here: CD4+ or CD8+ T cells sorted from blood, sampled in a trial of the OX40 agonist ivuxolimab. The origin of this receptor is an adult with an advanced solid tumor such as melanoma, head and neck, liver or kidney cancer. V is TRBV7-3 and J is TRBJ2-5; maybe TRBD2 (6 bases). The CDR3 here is CASSKAGLAQETQYF. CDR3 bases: TGTGCCAGCAGCAAGGCGGGATTGGCCCAAGAGACCCAGTACTTC.